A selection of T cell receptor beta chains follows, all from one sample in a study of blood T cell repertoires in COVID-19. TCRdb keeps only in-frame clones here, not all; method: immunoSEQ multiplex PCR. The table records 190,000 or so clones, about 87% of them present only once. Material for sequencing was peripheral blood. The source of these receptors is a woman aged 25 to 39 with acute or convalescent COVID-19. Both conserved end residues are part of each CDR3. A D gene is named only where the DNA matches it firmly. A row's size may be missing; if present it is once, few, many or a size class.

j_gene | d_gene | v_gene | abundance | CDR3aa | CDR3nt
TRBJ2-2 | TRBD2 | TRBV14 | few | CASSPLAGAGELFF | TGTGCCAGCAGCCCACTAGCGGGAGCCGGGGAGCTGTTTTTT
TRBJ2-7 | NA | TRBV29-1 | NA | CSVGGAEPYEQYF | TGCAGCGTTGGGGGAGCAGAACCCTACGAGCAGTACTTC
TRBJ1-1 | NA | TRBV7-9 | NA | CASSLFQNTEAFF | TGTGCCAGCAGCTTATTCCAGAACACTGAAGCTTTCTTT
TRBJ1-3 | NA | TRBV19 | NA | CASSHRPGNTIYF | TGTGCCAGTAGTCACAGGCCTGGAAACACCATATATTTT
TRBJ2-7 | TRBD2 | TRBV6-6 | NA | CASGGTSGSYEQYF | TGTGCCAGCGGGGGGACTAGCGGGTCCTACGAGCAGTACTTC
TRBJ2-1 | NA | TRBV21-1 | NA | CASSRPSNGLAGGQVGAFF | TGTGCCAGCAGCCGTCCAAGCAATGGACTAGCGGGAGGGCAAGTAGGAGCATTCTTC
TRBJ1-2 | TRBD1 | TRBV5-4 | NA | CASSIQGAGYTF | TGTGCCAGCAGCATACAGGGGGCTGGCTACACCTTC
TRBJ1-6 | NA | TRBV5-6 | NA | CASSQNSPLHF | TGTGCCAGCAGCCAAAATTCACCCCTCCACTTT
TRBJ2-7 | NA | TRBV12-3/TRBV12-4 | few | CASSFGGASEQYF | TGTGCCAGCAGTTTCGGGGGTGCAAGCGAGCAGTACTTC
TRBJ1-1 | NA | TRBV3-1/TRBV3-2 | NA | CASSPQGNTEAFF | TGTGCCAGCAGCCCCCAGGGCAACACTGAAGCTTTCTTT
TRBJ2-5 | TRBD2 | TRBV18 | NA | CASSPPGGETQYF | TGTGCCAGCTCACCACCGGGAGGGGAGACCCAGTACTTC
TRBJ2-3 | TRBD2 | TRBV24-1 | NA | CATSDTRGSRDTQYF | TGTGCCACCAGTGATACACGCGGGAGTAGAGATACGCAGTATTTT
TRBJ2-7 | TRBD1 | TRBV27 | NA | CASGSGQGEPYEQYF | TGTGCCAGCGGATCGGGACAGGGGGAACCCTACGAGCAGTACTTC
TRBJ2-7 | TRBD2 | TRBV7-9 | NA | CASSKTSGSYEQYF | TGTGCCAGCAGCAAGACTAGCGGATCCTACGAGCAGTACTTC
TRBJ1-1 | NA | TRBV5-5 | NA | CASSLRGDGTEAFF | TGTGCCAGCAGCTTGCGGGGGGATGGCACTGAAGCTTTCTTT
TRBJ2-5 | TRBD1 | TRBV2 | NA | CASSEEGAEETQYF | TGTGCCAGCAGTGAAGAGGGGGCGGAAGAGACCCAGTACTTC
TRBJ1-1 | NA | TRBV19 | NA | CASSITRGNTEAFF | TGTGCCAGTAGTATTACCAGGGGGAACACTGAAGCTTTCTTT
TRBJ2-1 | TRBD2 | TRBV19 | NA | CASSLKVTSDEQFF | TGTGCCAGTAGTCTTAAGGTTACTAGCGATGAGCAGTTCTTC
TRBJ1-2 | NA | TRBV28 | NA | CASSLRQPWPPYTF | TGTGCCAGCAGTTTGAGACAACCCTGGCCCCCCTACACCTTC
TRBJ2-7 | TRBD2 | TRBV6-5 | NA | CASNRAGGKEQYF | TGTGCCAGCAACCGAGCGGGAGGGAAAGAGCAGTACTTC
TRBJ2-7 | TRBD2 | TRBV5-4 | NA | CASSRGQIGGGPGEQYF | TGTGCCAGCAGCAGGGGCCAAATTGGGGGGGGACCGGGCGAGCAGTACTTC
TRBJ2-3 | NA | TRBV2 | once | CASSEVPEGQYF | TGTGCCAGCAGTGAAGTTCCTGAGGGGCAGTATTTT
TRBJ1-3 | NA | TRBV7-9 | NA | CASSLDRYSGNTIYF | TGTGCCAGCAGCTTAGACAGATACTCTGGAAACACCATATATTTT
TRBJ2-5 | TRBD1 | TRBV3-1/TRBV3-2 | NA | CASSQGTGLISVQETQYF | TGTGCCAGCAGCCAAGGGACAGGGCTAATCTCGGTCCAAGAGACCCAGTACTTC
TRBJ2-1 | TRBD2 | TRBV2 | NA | CASRTGTRLNEQFF | TGTGCCAGCAGGACCGGGACTAGGCTCAATGAGCAGTTCTTC
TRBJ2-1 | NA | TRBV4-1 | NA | CASSQDQGQFF | TGCGCCAGCAGCCAAGATCAGGGCCAGTTCTTC
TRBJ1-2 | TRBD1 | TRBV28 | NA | CASSSDLQGMSLYGYTF | TGTGCCAGCAGTTCCGACTTACAGGGGATGAGTCTCTATGGCTACACCTTC